This TCR beta chain was sequenced in a study of blood T cells in healthy people across ages (dated by TCRdb to the mid-2010s). Background on the whole study: In model experiments, template switching captured about one uniquely barcoded TCR beta cDNA molecule for every two T cells. To track age-related changes in TCR beta repertoire diversity, the study relied on deep sequencing normalized with unique cDNA molecular identifiers. The donors were split into four age groups: young (average around 17 years), middle-aged (about 40), aged (more than 55) and long-lived (approximately 80). To avoid experimental bias, donors of different ages were distributed randomly across sequencing lanes. Two additional independent replicas of 1 million unique cDNA reads from the same blood draw were analyzed for two donors (one aged 18 to 30 and one aged 80 or older). Study-wide findings and limitations: Compared with the aged group, the long-lived group had more naive CD4+ T cells, fewer expanded clones and increased TCR diversity, suggesting age selection. Donor CMV infection status was unknown, potentially confounding age-related changes in expanded clonotypes. Estimates of total diversity based on one million sequenced T cells were regarded as lower bounds and as underestimates. Observed TCR beta diversity correlated strongly with the percentage of naive T cells measured by flow cytometry. Bulk unsorted PBMC profiling prevented conclusive comparison of naive and antigen-experienced compartments. Observed TCR beta diversity per million T cells fell roughly linearly with age, and a significant reduction was already apparent by age around 40.

Receptor amplification or capture employed 5' RACE. Sequencer: Illumina HiSeq 2500. The second PCR ran for roughly 7 to 11 cycles and used a J-beta primer mix along with a sample-barcoded 5' primer. A template-switch 5' adaptor carrying 12 random nucleotides introduced a unique molecular identifier onto each TCR beta cDNA molecule. Each sample yielded at least 2.5 million CDR3-containing paired-end reads. The Mint cDNA synthesis kit, primed by a TRBC-specific oligonucleotide, was used to synthesize first-strand cDNA from all RNA. Following uracil-DNA glycosylase treatment, all cDNA underwent a first 18-cycle PCR with the universal primers M1SS and BC2_uni_R. Per the original workflow: For normalization, 1 million high-quality reads, each with a distinct molecular identifier, were randomly selected from each sample. Instead of being binned into consensus sequences, reads with shared molecular identifiers were discarded. MiTCR, run with a Q25 quality threshold and the strictest error-elimination algorithm, handled CDR3 identification, clonotype clustering and error correction. A nonparametric unseen species model with Euler transformation was used to estimate a lower bound on total TCR beta diversity. Using fastp at Q25 and MiXCR, TCRdb reprocessed the public reads and kept productive beta chains. Here each entry gathers all rows of one CDR3 protein and keeps the most common genes and DNA. In this record, the V and J calls reflect TCRdb's handling and not the investigators' own analysis. For this sample the table gives about 700,000 distinct CDR3 sequences, of which roughly 32% were detected only once. The top ten hold over 15% of the sample.

The donors were some 36 Caucasian individuals from Russia, aged roughly 6 to 100 years, who were systemically healthy. Around 9.7 milliliters of peripheral blood were collected from each donor into EDTA-treated Vacutainer tubes. Ficoll-Paque density-gradient centrifugation was used to isolate PBMCs, with at least 6.5 million per sample. Trizol reagent was used to extract total RNA from the PBMCs, yielding at least 6 micrograms per sample. For every donor, flow cytometry on a PBMC aliquot measured the percentage of naive CD45RAhigh/CD27high T cells. A note on this clonotype: The antigen this receptor binds is unknown. The record has no base qualities; no much larger clone is one base away.

Spanning cysteine to phenylalanine, the CDR3 consists of 15 amino acids. Only the CDR3 DNA is retained, 45 bases long and in frame from the first base. V was cut back by 5 bases and J by 8 bases, leaving a gap of 19 bases between them. For CDR1 and CDR2, the germline V gene lists SGHRS and YFSETQ. The source material was blood. The rearrangement combines TRBV5-1 with TRBJ1-4, with the identity of the D gene unclear. This clonotype was obtained from a woman over 75 in good health. Donor details come from another sample of the same person, matched by shared clones. The CDR3 is CASRMGNGELEKLFF. The DNA sequence is as follows: TGCGCCAGCAGGATGGGGAACGGAGAACTGGAAAAACTGTTTTTT.